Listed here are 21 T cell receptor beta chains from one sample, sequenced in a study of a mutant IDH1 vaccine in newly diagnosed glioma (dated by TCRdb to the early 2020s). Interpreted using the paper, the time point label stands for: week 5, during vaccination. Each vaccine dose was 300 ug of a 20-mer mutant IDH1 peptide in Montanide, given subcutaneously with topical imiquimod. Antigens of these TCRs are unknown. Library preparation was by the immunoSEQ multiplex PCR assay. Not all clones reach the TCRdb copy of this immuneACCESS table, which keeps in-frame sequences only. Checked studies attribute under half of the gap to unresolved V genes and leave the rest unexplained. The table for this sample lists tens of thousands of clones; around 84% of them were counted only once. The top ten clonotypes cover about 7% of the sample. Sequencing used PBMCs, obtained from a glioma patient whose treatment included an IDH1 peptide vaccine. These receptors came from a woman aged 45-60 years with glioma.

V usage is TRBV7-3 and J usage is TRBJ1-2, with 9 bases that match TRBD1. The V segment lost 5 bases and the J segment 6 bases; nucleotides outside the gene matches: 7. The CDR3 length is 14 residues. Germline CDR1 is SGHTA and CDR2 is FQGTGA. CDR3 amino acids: CASSVAGTGNGYTF. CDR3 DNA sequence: TGTGCCAGCAGCGTAGCCGGGACAGGGAATGGCTACACCTTC.

Here the CDR3 reads CASNRDGPYEQYF. CDR3 nucleotide sequence: TGTGCCAGCAACCGGGACGGACCCTACGAGCAGTACTTC. The rearrangement links TRBV25-1 to TRBJ2-7; the D call may be TRBD1 or TRBD2 (5 bases each). Germline V gives CDR1 MGHDK, CDR2 SYGVNS. V was trimmed by 7 bases and J by 2 bases, leaving 12 bases between them. This CDR3 has 13 residues.

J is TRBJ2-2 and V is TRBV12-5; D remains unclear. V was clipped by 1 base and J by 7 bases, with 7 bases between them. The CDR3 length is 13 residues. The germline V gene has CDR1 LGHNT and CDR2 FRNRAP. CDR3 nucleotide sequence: TGTGCTAGTGGTTTGGGTGGGGTCGGGGAGCTGTTTTTT. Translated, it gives CASGLGGVGELFF.

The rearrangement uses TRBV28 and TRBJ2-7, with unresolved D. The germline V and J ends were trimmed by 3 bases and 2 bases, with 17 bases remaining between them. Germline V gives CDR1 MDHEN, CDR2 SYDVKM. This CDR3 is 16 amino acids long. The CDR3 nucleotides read TGTGCCAGCAGTTTGTCCCCCTCTACGACTCCCTACGAGCAGTACTTC. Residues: CASSLSPSTTPYEQYF. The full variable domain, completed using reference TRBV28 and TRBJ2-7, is DVKVTQSSRYLVKRTGEKVFLECVQDMDHENMFWYRQDPGLGLRLIYFSYDVKMKEKGDIPEGYSVSREKKERFSLILESASTNQTSMYLCASSLSPSTTPYEQYFGPGTRLTVT.

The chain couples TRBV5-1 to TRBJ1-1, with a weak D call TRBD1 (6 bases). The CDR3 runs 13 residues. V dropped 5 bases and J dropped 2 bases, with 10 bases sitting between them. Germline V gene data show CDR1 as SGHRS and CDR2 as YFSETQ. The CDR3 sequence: CASRSGANTEAFF. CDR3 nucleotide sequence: TGCGCCAGCAGGTCAGGGGCCAACACTGAAGCTTTCTTT.

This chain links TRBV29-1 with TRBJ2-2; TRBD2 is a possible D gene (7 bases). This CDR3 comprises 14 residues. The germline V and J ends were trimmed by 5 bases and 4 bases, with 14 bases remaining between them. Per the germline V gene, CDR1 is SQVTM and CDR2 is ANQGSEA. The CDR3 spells CSVRGGGVTGELFF. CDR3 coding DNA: TGCAGCGTTCGAGGGGGGGGCGTCACCGGGGAGCTGTTTTTT.

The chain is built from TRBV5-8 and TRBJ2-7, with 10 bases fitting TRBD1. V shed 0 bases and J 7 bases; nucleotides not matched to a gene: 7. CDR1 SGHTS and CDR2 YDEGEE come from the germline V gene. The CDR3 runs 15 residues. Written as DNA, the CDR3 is TGTGCCAGCAGCTTGGCGGGGGACAGGGGCCTGGAGCAGTACTTC. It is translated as CASSLAGDRGLEQYF.

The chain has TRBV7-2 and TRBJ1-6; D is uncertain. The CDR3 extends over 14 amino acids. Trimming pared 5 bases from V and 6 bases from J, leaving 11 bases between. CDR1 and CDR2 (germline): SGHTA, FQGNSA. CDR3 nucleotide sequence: TGTGCCAGCAGCCCCAGAGAGAGTAATTCACCCCTCCACTTT. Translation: CASSPRESNSPLHF.

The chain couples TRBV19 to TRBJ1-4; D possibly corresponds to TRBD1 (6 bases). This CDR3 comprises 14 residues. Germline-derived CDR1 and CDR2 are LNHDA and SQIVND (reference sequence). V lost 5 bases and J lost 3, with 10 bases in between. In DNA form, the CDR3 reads TGTGCCAGTAGTCAGGGGAGGTCTAATGAAAAACTGTTTTTT. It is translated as CASSQGRSNEKLFF.

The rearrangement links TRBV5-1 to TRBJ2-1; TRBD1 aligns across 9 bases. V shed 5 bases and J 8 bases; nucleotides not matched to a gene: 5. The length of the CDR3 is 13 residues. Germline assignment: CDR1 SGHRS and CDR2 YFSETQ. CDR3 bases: TGCGCCAGCAGGGAGGGACAGGGTTATGAGCAGTTCTTC. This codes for CASREGQGYEQFF.

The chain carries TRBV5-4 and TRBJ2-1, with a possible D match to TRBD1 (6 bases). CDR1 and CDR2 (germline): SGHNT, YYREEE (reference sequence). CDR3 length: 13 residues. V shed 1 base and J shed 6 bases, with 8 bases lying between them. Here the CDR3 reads CASSLPRGNEQFF. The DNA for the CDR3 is TGTGCCAGCAGCTTGCCCAGGGGCAATGAGCAGTTCTTC.

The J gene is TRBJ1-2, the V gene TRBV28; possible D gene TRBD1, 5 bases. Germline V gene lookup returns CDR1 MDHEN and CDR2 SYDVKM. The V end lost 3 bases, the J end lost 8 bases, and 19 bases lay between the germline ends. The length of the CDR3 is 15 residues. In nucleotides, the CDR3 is TGTGCCAGCAGTTTGTACAGGTCCCGTCCCACCGGCTACACCTTC. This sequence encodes CASSLYRSRPTGYTF.

The CDR3 protein is CASSKGIGNSPLHF. CDR3 nucleotides: TGTGCCAGCAGTAAGGGTATCGGAAATTCACCCCTCCACTTT. This chain joins TRBV27 and TRBJ1-6; D unresolved. CDR1 is MNHEY and CDR2 is SMNVEV in the germline V gene (reference sequence). The V end lost 5 bases, the J end lost 7 bases, and 12 bases lay between the germline ends. The CDR3 loop spans 14 amino acids.

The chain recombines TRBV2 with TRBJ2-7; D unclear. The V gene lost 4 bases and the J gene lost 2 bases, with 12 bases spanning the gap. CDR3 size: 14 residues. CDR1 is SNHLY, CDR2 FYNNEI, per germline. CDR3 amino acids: CASSASPSTYEQYF. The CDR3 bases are TGTGCCAGCAGTGCTTCGCCATCGACCTACGAGCAGTACTTC.

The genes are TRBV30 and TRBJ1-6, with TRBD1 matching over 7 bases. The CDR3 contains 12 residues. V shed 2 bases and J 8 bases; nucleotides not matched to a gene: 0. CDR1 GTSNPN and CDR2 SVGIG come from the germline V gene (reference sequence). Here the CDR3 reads CAWSQGDSPLHF. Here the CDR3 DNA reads TGTGCCTGGAGTCAGGGGGATTCACCCCTCCACTTT.

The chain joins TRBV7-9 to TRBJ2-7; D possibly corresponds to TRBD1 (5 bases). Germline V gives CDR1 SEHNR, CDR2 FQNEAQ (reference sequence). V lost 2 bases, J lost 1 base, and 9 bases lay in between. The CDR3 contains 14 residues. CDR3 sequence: CASSLTQGSYEQYF. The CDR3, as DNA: TGTGCCAGCAGCTTAACCCAGGGATCCTACGAGCAGTACTTC. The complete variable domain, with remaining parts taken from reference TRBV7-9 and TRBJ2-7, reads DTGVSQNPRHKITKRGQNVTFRCDPISEHNRLYWYRQTLGQGPEFLTYFQNEAQLEKSRLLSDRFSAERPKGSFSTLEIQRTEQGDSAMYLCASSLTQGSYEQYFGPGTRLTVT.

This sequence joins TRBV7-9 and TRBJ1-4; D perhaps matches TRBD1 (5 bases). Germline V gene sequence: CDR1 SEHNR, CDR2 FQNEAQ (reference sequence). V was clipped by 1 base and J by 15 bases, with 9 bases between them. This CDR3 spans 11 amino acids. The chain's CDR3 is CASSLGDGMFF. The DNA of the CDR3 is TGTGCCAGCAGCTTAGGGGACGGGATGTTTTTT.

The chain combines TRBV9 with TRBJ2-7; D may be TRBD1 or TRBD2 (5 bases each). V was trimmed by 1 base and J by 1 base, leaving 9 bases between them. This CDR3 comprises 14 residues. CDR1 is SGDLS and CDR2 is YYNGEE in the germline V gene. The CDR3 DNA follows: TGTGCCAGCAGCGTACGGGACGGTTCCTACGAGCAGTACTTC. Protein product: CASSVRDGSYEQYF.

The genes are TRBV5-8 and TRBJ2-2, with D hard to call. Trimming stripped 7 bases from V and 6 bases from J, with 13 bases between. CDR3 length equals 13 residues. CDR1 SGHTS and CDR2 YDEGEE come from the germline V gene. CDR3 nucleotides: TGTGCCAGCGACCTTCTCCGTTCCGGGGAGCTGTTTTTT. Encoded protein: CASDLLRSGELFF.

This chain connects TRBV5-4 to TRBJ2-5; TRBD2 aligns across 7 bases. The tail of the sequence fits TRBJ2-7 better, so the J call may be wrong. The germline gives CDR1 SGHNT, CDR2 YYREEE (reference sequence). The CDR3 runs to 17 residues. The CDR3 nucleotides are TGTGCCAGCAGCTTGGCAATAACGGGGGGTCTCTCTCTCGAGCAGTACTTC. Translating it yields CASSLAITGGLSLEQYF.

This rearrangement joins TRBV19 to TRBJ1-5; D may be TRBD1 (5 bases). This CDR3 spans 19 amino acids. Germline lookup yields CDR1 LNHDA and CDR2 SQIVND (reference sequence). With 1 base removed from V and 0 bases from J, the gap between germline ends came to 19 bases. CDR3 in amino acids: CASSIGRGEPPYSNQPQHF. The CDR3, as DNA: TGTGCCAGTAGTATAGGAAGGGGCGAACCCCCATATAGCAATCAGCCCCAGCATTTT. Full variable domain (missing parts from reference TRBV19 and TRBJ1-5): DGGITQSPKYLFRKEGQNVTLSCEQNLNHDAMYWYRQDPGQGLRLIYYSQIVNDFQKGDIAEGYSVSREKKESFPLTVTSAQKNPTAFYLCASSIGRGEPPYSNQPQHFGDGTRLSIL.